Given below is one T cell receptor (beta chain) in context. Its specificity is unknown. The sample originates from a study of cytomegalovirus exposure and HLA in healthy donors. Study-level points and caveats: Earlier results showed most TCR beta V segments being productive about 87% or about 30% of the time. In vitro experiments confirmed that a few CMV-associated chains were specific for CMV antigens.

The CDR3 loop spans 14 amino acids. The PCR employed 60 Vbeta primers together with 13 Jbeta primers. Only in-frame clones appear in the TCRdb table, and some are missing; sequencing was by immunoSEQ multiplex PCR. The table includes approximately 130,000 clones, 75% to 85% detected once. Sample: PBMCs. This clonotype originated in a woman between 40 and 50 years old in good health and CMV-seronegative. The chain is built from TRBV21-1 and TRBJ2-5; TRBD1 reflects the table's D call only, with no check against the DNA. TRBV21-1 counts as a pseudogene. CDR3 nucleotide sequence: TGTGCCAGTTGGGACAGGCCCTCGTGGGATACCCAGTACTTC. This translates into CASWDRPSWDTQYF.